The 31 T cell receptor beta chains below were found in one sample sequenced in a study of blood T cell repertoires in COVID-19. The repertoire was sequenced with immunoSEQ multiplex PCR; TCRdb's copy has only in-frame clones and lacks some. The sample carries about 23,000 clones, about 88% recorded once. Sequenced material: peripheral blood. These receptors all come from a human donor with acute or convalescent COVID-19. The donor label of this sample is uncertain.

The chain uses TRBV29-1 and TRBJ1-1; 8 bases align to TRBD1. Germline loops: CDR1 SQVTM, CDR2 ANQGSEA. J gave up 7 bases and V 2 bases, and 6 bases lay outside the gene matches. This CDR3 has 13 residues. The DNA for the CDR3 is TGCAGCGTTGAACCGATGGACAGGGATGAAGCTTTCTTT. Its translation is CSVEPMDRDEAFF.

This chain joins TRBV7-9 and TRBJ1-2; 8 bases are a match to TRBD1. The CDR3 extends over 18 amino acids. CDR1 SEHNR and CDR2 FQNEAQ come from the germline V gene (reference sequence). The ends lost 5 bases at V and 3 bases at J; junction bases unmatched: 17. The CDR3 loop reads CASSRGAGGEGLDYGYTF. The CDR3 bases are TGTGCCAGCAGCCGGGGGGCAGGGGGCGAAGGTTTGGACTATGGCTACACCTTC.

This chain links TRBV6-6 with TRBJ1-6, with TRBD1 identical over 9 bases. CDR3 length: 13 amino acids. With 9 bases clipped from V and 9 bases from J, the junction kept 6 bases outside the gene matches. Germline V gene lookup returns CDR1 MNHNY and CDR2 SVGAGI (reference sequence). The CDR3: CASMTGGGSPLHF. In nucleotides, the CDR3 is TGTGCCAGTATGACAGGGGGTGGTTCACCCCTCCACTTT.

J is TRBJ2-2 and V is TRBV5-4, with 9 bases aligning to TRBD1. Trimming at V came to 4 bases and at J to 4 bases, leaving 11 bases not matched to a gene. The CDR3 spans 17 residues. The germline CDR1 and CDR2 sequences are SGHNT and YYREEE (reference sequence). CDR3 DNA sequence: TGTGCCAGCAGCCCTAACCCCGGGACAGGGTCCACCGGGGAGCTGTTTTTT. Its protein is CASSPNPGTGSTGELFF. Together with reference TRBV5-4 and TRBJ2-2, the CDR3 gives the full variable domain: ETGVTQSPTHLIKTRGQQVTLRCSSQSGHNTVSWYQQALGQGPQFIFQYYREEENGRGNFPPRFSGLQFPNYSSELNVNALELDDSALYLCASSPNPGTGSTGELFFGEGSRLTVL.

This chain uses TRBV19 with TRBJ1-1, with 7 bases fitting TRBD1. V shed 0 bases and J 0 bases; nucleotides not matched to a gene: 13. Per the germline V gene, CDR1 is LNHDA and CDR2 is SQIVND (reference sequence). CDR3 length: 19 residues. The CDR3: CASSIDPSQGVALNTEAFF. The CDR3 nucleotides are TGTGCCAGTAGTATAGATCCCAGCCAGGGGGTTGCTTTGAACACTGAAGCTTTCTTT.

The chain joins TRBV7-7 to TRBJ2-2, with TRBD2 matching 13 bases. The CDR3 is 18 amino acids. Looked up from germline, CDR1 is SSHAT and CDR2 is FNYEAQ (reference sequence). V lost 5 bases to trimming and J lost 6 bases; unmatched junction nucleotides: 12. The CDR3 coding sequence is TGTGCCAGCAGCCCTAGCACTAGCGGGGGGGCTTACGCCGGGGAGCTGTTTTTT. Protein: CASSPSTSGGAYAGELFF.

The chain recombines TRBV7-6 with TRBJ1-5; D perhaps matches TRBD1 (5 bases). Germline V gene lookup returns CDR1 SGHVS and CDR2 FNYEAQ. There are 15 residues in the CDR3. The V and J ends lost 3 bases and 0 bases respectively, with 9 bases between them. This chain's CDR3 is CASSLGGYSNQPQHF. CDR3 nucleotide sequence: TGTGCCAGCAGCTTGGGGGGGTATAGCAATCAGCCCCAGCATTTT.

The genes are TRBV7-3 and TRBJ2-2; TRBD1 aligns across 9 bases. The trim removed 5 bases at V and 6 bases at J, leaving 7 bases unmatched. The CDR3 runs 15 residues. CDR1 is SGHTA and CDR2 is FQGTGA in the germline V gene. This CDR3 is CASSTPGQGAGELFF. CDR3 nucleotide sequence: TGTGCCAGCAGCACACCGGGACAGGGCGCCGGGGAGCTGTTTTTT.

This rearrangement joins TRBV3-1 (or the pseudogene TRBV3-2) to TRBJ1-1; D is perhaps TRBD1 (5 bases). The CDR3 consists of 13 residues. V lost 5 bases, J lost 4 bases, and 11 bases lay in between. Per the germline V gene, CDR1 is LGHDT and CDR2 is YNNKEL (reference sequence). The CDR3 protein is CASSYSTVTEAFF. The CDR3 DNA sequence: TGTGCCAGCAGCTACTCGACAGTCACTGAAGCTTTCTTT.

The CDR3 spells CATSRDISGLAKNIQYF. CDR3 nucleotides: TGTGCCACCAGCAGGGATATTAGTGGACTAGCCAAAAACATTCAGTACTTC. V is TRBV15 and J is TRBJ2-4, with a possible D match to TRBD2 (5 bases). Between the trimmed V and J ends, which lost 3 bases and 0 bases, there was a span of 15 bases. The CDR3 is 17 residues long. Per the germline V gene, CDR1 is LNHNV and CDR2 is YYDKDF (reference sequence).

V usage is TRBV5-1 and J usage is TRBJ2-1; 7 bases match TRBD2. The CDR3 loop spans 15 amino acids. J gave up 0 bases and V 5 bases, and 5 bases lay outside the gene matches. The germline gives CDR1 SGHRS, CDR2 YFSETQ. The CDR3 loop is CASRETSYSYNEQFF. CDR3 nucleotides: TGCGCCAGCAGAGAGACTAGCTACTCCTACAATGAGCAGTTCTTC.

The chain uses TRBV5-1 and TRBJ2-1; D not resolved. With 5 bases removed from V and 0 bases from J, the gap between germline ends came to 9 bases. CDR3 length: 14 residues. The germline V gene has CDR1 SGHRS and CDR2 YFSETQ. The CDR3 here is CASRGSGSYNEQFF. CDR3 bases: TGCGCCAGCAGGGGTTCGGGCTCCTACAATGAGCAGTTCTTC. The whole variable domain, remainder taken from reference TRBV5-1 and TRBJ2-1, is KAGVTQTPRYLIKTRGQQVTLSCSPISGHRSVSWYQQTPGQGLQFLFEYFSETQRNKGNFPGRFSGRQFSNSRSEMNVSTLELGDSALYLCASRGSGSYNEQFFGPGTRLTVL.

The rearrangement joins TRBV10-3 to TRBJ2-3, with D unclear. V was pared by 5 bases and J by 4 bases, with 10 bases between. The CDR3 is 13 amino acids. Germline values: CDR1 ENHRY, CDR2 SYGVKD. The CDR3 loop is CAISPRVPDTQYF. The DNA for the CDR3 is TGTGCCATCAGTCCTCGGGTCCCAGATACGCAGTATTTT.

The count of this clone is one. This chain connects TRBV6-6 to TRBJ1-6; D possibly corresponds to TRBD1 (6 bases). The V gene lost 7 bases and the J gene lost 3 bases, with 13 bases spanning the gap. Germline values: CDR1 MNHNY, CDR2 SVGAGI (reference sequence). The CDR3 consists of 15 residues. CDR3 DNA sequence: TGTGCCAGCAACCCCACAGGGATCTATAATTCACCCCTCCACTTT. Residues: CASNPTGIYNSPLHF.

The V and J genes are TRBV6-2 or TRBV6-3 and TRBJ1-5; D is ambiguous. The CDR3 spans 13 residues. In germline, CDR1 is MNHEY, CDR2 SVGEGT. V was cut by 6 bases and J by 1 base, with 7 bases left in between. This CDR3 is CASSPGSNQPQHF. CDR3 sequence (DNA): TGTGCCAGCAGCCCGGGCAGCAATCAGCCCCAGCATTTT.

This chain links TRBV3-1 (or the pseudogene TRBV3-2) with TRBJ1-4; D remains ambiguous. Germline lookup yields CDR1 LGHDT and CDR2 YNNKEL (reference sequence). This CDR3 has 13 residues. Trimming cost V 2 bases and J 8 bases, with 9 bases left between them. The CDR3 nucleotides are TGTGCCAGCAGCCAATCCGGGAGCGAAAAACTGTTTTTT. Encoded protein: CASSQSGSEKLFF.

This clone was seen once. The chain combines TRBV3-1 (or the pseudogene TRBV3-2) with TRBJ2-1, with a weak D call TRBD1 (5 bases). The CDR3 covers 14 residues. Deletions cut 8 bases from V and 8 bases from J, with 19 bases between. CDR1 LGHDT and CDR2 YNNKEL come from the germline V gene (reference sequence). The CDR3 spells CASSYTAQGDEQFF. The CDR3 nucleotides are TGTGCCAGCTCCTACACGGCCCAAGGGGATGAGCAGTTCTTC.

The chain recombines TRBV5-1 with TRBJ2-3; 7 positions match TRBD1. CDR1 is SGHRS, CDR2 YFSETQ, per germline. With 4 bases clipped from V and 2 bases from J, the junction kept 13 bases outside the gene matches. CDR3 length equals 17 residues. The CDR3 DNA reads TGCGCCAGCAGCCGCGCCGACAGGGCAGGGGCCACAGATACGCAGTATTTT. Its translation is CASSRADRAGATDTQYF.

CDR3 sequence reads: CASSGQGFYGYTF. The CDR3 bases are TGTGCCAGCAGTGGACAGGGGTTTTATGGCTACACCTTC. The chain carries TRBV12-3 or TRBV12-4 and TRBJ1-2; 9 bases match TRBD1. There are 13 residues in the CDR3. Trimming removed 5 bases from V and 5 bases from J; junction bases left unmatched: 3.

This clone was observed a handful of times. The rearrangement joins TRBV7-3 to TRBJ1-3, with D possibly TRBD1 on 5 matching bases. V lost 5 bases, J lost 0 bases, and 17 bases lay in between. The CDR3 is 17 amino acids. From germline, CDR1 is SGHTA and CDR2 FQGTGA. The CDR3 here is CASSPQGVKSSGNTIYF. In DNA form, the CDR3 reads TGTGCCAGCAGCCCTCAGGGTGTCAAGAGCTCTGGAAACACCATATATTTT.

The chain recombines TRBV19 with TRBJ1-6; TRBD1 aligns across 8 bases. Germline V gene sequence: CDR1 LNHDA, CDR2 SQIVND (reference sequence). The CDR3 runs to 15 residues. Trimming at V came to 3 bases and at J to 10 bases, leaving 8 bases not matched to a gene. As DNA, the CDR3 is TGTGCCAGTAGTATCCAAGGACAGGGAAAATCACCCCTCCACTTT. It encodes CASSIQGQGKSPLHF.

The chain couples TRBV5-1 to TRBJ2-1; 8 nucleotides line up with TRBD2. V dropped 1 base and J dropped 9; count of bases not matched to a gene: 9. The CDR3 has 15 residues. In germline, CDR1 is SGHRS, CDR2 YFSETQ. The CDR3 DNA reads as TGCGCCAGCAGCTTGCTTAGTAGCGGGACGGGTGAGCAGTTCTTC. Amino acid sequence: CASSLLSSGTGEQFF. The full variable domain, with the rest looked up from reference TRBV5-1 and TRBJ2-1, is KAGVTQTPRYLIKTRGQQVTLSCSPISGHRSVSWYQQTPGQGLQFLFEYFSETQRNKGNFPGRFSGRQFSNSRSEMNVSTLELGDSALYLCASSLLSSGTGEQFFGPGTRLTVL.

The chain combines TRBV7-2 with TRBJ1-2, with D possibly matching TRBD1 (5 bases). Deletions cut 1 base from V and 6 bases from J, with 15 bases between. Germline CDR1 and CDR2: SGHTA and FQGNSA. The length of the CDR3 is 15 residues. CDR3 in DNA: TGTGCCAGCAGCTTAGAGTTCGGCAGGGAGGATGGCTACACCTTC. Its protein is CASSLEFGREDGYTF.

This chain links TRBV30 with TRBJ2-1, with TRBD2 as a possible D gene (7 bases). The germline V gene encodes CDR1 GTSNPN and CDR2 SVGIG (reference sequence). This CDR3 is 12 amino acids long. Trimming cost V 8 bases and J 3 bases, with 11 bases left between them. The CDR3 nucleotides read TGTGCCGGCGGGGGCATCTACAATGAGCAGTTCTTC. This codes for CAGGGIYNEQFF.

The chain is built from TRBV2 and TRBJ1-4; 7 positions agree with TRBD1. V lost 7 bases, J lost 7 bases, and 9 bases stayed unmatched. The length of the CDR3 is 14 residues. The germline V gene encodes CDR1 SNHLY and CDR2 FYNNEI. The CDR3 sequence is CASKENRGGEKLFF. The CDR3 bases are TGTGCCAGCAAGGAAAACAGGGGTGGTGAAAAACTGTTTTTT.

The rearrangement uses TRBV6-5 and TRBJ2-2, with 8 bases lining up with TRBD1. The germline CDR1 and CDR2 sequences are MNHEY and SVGAGI. The CDR3 is made up of 15 amino acids. The junction had 6 bases not matched to a gene; V was cut back by 3 bases and J by 6 bases. CDR3 nucleotide sequence: TGTGCCAGCAGTTATCGGACAGGGATGTCCGGGGAGCTGTTTTTT. This sequence encodes CASSYRTGMSGELFF.

This clone has only a few counts. This chain links TRBV6-1 with TRBJ2-2, with D perhaps TRBD1 (5 bases). The V and J ends lost 5 bases and 5 bases respectively, with 12 bases between them. Germline V gene data show CDR1 as MNHNS and CDR2 as SASEGT. The CDR3 extends over 14 amino acids. CDR3 coding DNA: TGTGCCAGCAGTACAGGTTTCGGAACCGGGGAGCTGTTTTTT. Amino acids: CASSTGFGTGELFF.

The rearrangement joins TRBV3-1 (or the pseudogene TRBV3-2) to TRBJ2-7; D remains ambiguous. Trimming stripped 3 bases from V and 1 base from J, with 4 bases between. Germline V CDR1 and CDR2: LGHDT, YNNKEL (reference sequence). The CDR3 has 12 residues. As DNA, the CDR3 is TGTGCCAGCAGCCATAGATCCTACGAGCAGTACTTC. It is translated as CASSHRSYEQYF.

Points on this clone: The germline gene is not matched at one end of the junction; a read error may be the cause. The chain has TRBV30 and TRBJ2-5; D is possibly TRBD1 (5 bases). Germline-derived CDR1 and CDR2 are GTSNPN and SVGIG (reference sequence). The CDR3 extends over 13 amino acids. The CDR3 here is CAWRGPPQGTQYF. The CDR3 region has the DNA TGTGCCTGGAGGGGGCCGCCCCAAGGGACCCAGTACTTC.

The genes are TRBV9 and TRBJ2-2; 8 bases map to TRBD2. J gave up 4 bases and V 4 bases, and 9 bases lay outside the gene matches. Germline V lookup: CDR1 SGDLS, CDR2 YYNGEE. The CDR3 is 16 amino acids. For the CDR3, the DNA is TGTGCCAGCAGCTCCCCTCGCGGGGGGACCACCGGGGAGCTGTTTTTT. Protein product: CASSSPRGGTTGELFF.

The J gene is TRBJ2-2, the V gene TRBV7-9; a weak D match, TRBD1 (5 bases). With 5 bases removed from V and 5 bases from J, the gap between germline ends came to 15 bases. The V gene's germline CDR1 is SEHNR and CDR2 FQNEAQ (reference sequence). The CDR3 has 15 residues. This CDR3 reads CASSPRTSPTGELFF. The CDR3 bases are TGTGCCAGCAGCCCCCGGACAAGCCCAACCGGGGAGCTGTTTTTT.